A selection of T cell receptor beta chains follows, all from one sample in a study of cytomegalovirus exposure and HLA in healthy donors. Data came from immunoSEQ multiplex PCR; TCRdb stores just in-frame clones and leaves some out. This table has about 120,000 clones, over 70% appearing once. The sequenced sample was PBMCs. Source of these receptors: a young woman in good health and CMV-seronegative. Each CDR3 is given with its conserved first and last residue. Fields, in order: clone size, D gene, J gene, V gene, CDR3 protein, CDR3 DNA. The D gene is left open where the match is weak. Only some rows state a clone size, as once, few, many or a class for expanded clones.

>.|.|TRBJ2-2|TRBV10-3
CAISAGGGPNTGELFF
TGTGCCATCAGTGCGGGCGGGGGCCCGAACACCGGGGAGCTGTTTTTT
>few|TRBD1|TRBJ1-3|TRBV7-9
CASSLAPTGVGNTIYF
TGTGCCAGCAGCTTAGCCCCGACAGGGGTTGGAAACACCATATATTTT
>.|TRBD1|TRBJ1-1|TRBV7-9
CASSSDRGAKNTEAFF
TGTGCCAGCAGCTCTGACAGGGGGGCAAAGAACACTGAAGCTTTCTTT
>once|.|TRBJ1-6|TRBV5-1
CASSLVPRDNSPLHF
TGCGCCAGCAGCTTGGTTCCTCGGGATAATTCACCCCTCCACTTT
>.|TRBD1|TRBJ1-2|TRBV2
CASRASGTGKAGYTF
TGTGCCAGCAGGGCTTCCGGGACAGGGAAAGCGGGCTACACCTTC
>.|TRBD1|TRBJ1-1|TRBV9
CASSVGAGQEGLEGVGEAFF
TGTGCCAGCAGCGTAGGGGCGGGACAGGAAGGCTTAGAAGGGGTCGGTGAAGCTTTCTTT
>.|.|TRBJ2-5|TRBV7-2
CASSATLETQYF
TGTGCCAGCAGCGCTACCCTGGAGACCCAGTACTTC
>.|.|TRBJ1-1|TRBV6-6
CASSLGGYEAFF
TGTGCCAGCAGTTTAGGGGGATATGAAGCTTTCTTT
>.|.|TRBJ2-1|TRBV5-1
CASSLAAGYNEQFF
TGCGCCAGCAGCTTGGCCGCCGGTTACAATGAGCAGTTCTTC
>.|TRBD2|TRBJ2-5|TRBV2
CASRPLAGQETQYF
TGTGCCAGCAGGCCACTAGCGGGTCAAGAGACCCAGTACTTC
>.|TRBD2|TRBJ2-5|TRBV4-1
CASSQSRASGSQETQYF
TGCGCCAGCAGCCAGTCTCGGGCTAGCGGGTCTCAAGAGACCCAGTACTTC
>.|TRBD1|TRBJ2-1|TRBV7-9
CASSLIDRVNDNEQFF
TGTGCCAGCAGCTTAATCGACAGGGTCAATGACAATGAGCAGTTCTTC